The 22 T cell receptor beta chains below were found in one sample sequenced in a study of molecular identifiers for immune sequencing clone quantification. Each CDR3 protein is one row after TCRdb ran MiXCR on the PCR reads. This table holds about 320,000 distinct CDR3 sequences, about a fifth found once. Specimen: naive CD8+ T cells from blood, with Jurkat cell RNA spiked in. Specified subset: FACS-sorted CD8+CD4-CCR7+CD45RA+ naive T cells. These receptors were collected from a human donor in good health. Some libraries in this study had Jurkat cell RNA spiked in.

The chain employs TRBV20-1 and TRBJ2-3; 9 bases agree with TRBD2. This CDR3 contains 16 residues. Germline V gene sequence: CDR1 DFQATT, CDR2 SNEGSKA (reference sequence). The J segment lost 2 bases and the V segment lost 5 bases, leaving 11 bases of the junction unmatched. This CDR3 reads CSAPPESGGPTDTQYF. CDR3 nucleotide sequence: TGCAGTGCTCCACCAGAGAGCGGGGGGCCCACAGATACGCAGTATTTT.

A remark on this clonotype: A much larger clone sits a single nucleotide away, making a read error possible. This chain's CDR3 is CATSEDRTYEQYF. CDR3 nucleotide sequence: TGTGCCACCAGCGAGGACAGAACCTACGAGCAGTACTTC. This rearrangement joins TRBV15 to TRBJ2-7; perhaps TRBD1 as D (6 bases). The germline gives CDR1 LNHNV, CDR2 YYDKDF (reference sequence). The CDR3 contains 13 residues. V dropped 5 bases and J dropped 2 bases, with 10 bases sitting between them.

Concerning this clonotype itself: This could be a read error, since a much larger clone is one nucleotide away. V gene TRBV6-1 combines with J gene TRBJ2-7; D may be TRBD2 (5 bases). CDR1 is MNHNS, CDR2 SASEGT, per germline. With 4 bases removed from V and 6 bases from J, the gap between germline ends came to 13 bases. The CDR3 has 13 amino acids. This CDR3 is CASSVAGNCEQYF. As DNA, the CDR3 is TGTGCCAGCAGTGTAGCCGGGAATTGCGAGCAGTACTTC.

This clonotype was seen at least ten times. CDR3 sequence: CASRVRSGELFF. CDR3 sequence (DNA): TGTGCCAGCAGGGTGAGGAGCGGGGAGCTGTTTTTT. This chain uses TRBV12-3 or TRBV12-4 with TRBJ2-2; the D is unclear. V was cut by 6 bases and J by 7 bases, with 9 bases left in between. The CDR3 runs to 12 residues.

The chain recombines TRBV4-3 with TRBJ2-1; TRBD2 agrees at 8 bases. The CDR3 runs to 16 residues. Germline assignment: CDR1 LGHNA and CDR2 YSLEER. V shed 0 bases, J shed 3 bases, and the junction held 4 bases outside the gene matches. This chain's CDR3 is CASSQDRTSHYNEQFF. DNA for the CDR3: TGCGCCAGCAGCCAAGATCGGACTAGCCACTACAATGAGCAGTTCTTC.

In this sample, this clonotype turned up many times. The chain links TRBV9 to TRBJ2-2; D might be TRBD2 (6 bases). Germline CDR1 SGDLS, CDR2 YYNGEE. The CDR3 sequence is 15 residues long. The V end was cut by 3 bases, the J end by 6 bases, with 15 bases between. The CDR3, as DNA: TGTGCCAGCAGCGGAGGGGACTCGCCCGCCGGGGAGCTGTTTTTT. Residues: CASSGGDSPAGELFF. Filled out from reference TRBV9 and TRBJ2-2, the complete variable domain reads DSGVTQTPKHLITATGQRVTLRCSPRSGDLSVYWYQQSLDQGLQFLIQYYNGEERAKGNILERFSAQQFPDLHSELNLSSLELGDSALYFCASSGGDSPAGELFFGEGSRLTVL.

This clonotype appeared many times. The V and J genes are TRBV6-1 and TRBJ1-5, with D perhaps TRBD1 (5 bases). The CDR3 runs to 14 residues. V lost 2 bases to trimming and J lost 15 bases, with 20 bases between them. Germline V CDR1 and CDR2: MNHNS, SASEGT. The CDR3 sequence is CASSEPTHQGSWHF. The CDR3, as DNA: TGTGCCAGCAGTGAACCAACCCACCAGGGTTCGTGGCATTTT.

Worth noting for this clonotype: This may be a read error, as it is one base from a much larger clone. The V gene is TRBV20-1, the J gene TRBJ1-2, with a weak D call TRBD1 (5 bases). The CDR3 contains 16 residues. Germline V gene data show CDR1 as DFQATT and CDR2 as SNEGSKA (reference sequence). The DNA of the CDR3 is TGCGGTGCTAGTGGCGTCAGGGAGCCCGCTAACTATGGCTACACCTTC. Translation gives CGASGVREPANYGYTF.

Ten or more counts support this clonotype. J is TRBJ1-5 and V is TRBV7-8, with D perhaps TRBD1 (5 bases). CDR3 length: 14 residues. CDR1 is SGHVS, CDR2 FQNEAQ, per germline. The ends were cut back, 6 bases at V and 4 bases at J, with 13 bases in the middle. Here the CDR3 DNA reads TGTGCCAGCAGTCCCGGGGCCACAAATCAGCCCCAGCATTTT. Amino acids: CASSPGATNQPQHF.

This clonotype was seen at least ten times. This CDR3 is CASSGLSYEQYF. DNA for the CDR3: TGTGCCAGCAGTGGACTATCCTACGAGCAGTACTTC. V gene TRBV12-3 or TRBV12-4 combines with J gene TRBJ2-7; weak D call: TRBD2 (6 bases). Deletions cut 5 bases from V and 1 base from J, with 6 bases between. The CDR3 length is 12 residues.

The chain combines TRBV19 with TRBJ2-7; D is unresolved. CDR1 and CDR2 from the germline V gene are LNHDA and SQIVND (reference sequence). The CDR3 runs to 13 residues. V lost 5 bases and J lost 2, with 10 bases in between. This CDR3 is CASSGGQAYEQYF. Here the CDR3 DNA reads TGTGCCAGTAGTGGTGGTCAGGCCTACGAGCAGTACTTC.

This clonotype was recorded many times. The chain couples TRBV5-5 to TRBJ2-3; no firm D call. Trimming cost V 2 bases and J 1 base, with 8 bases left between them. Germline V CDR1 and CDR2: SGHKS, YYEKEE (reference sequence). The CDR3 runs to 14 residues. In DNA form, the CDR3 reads TGTGCCAGCAGCTTAAAACCGGGCACAGATACGCAGTATTTT. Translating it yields CASSLKPGTDTQYF. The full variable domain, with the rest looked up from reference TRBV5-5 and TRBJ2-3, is DAGVTQSPTHLIKTRGQQVTLRCSPISGHKSVSWYQQVLGQGPQFIFQYYEKEERGRGNFPDRFSARQFPNYSSELNVNALLLGDSALYLCASSLKPGTDTQYFGPGTRLTVL.

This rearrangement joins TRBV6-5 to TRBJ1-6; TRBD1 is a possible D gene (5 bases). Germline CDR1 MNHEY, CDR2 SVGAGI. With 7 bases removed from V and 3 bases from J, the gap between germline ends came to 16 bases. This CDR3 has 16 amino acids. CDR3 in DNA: TGTGCCAGCACTCCACTCGGGGGATACTATAATTCACCCCTCCACTTT. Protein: CASTPLGGYYNSPLHF.

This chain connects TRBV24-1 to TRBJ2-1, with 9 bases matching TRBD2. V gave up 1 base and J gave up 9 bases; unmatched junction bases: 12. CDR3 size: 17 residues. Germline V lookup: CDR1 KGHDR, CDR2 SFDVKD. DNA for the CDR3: TGTGCCACCAGTGATTTTGTTAGCGGGAGTTGGAATGTTGAGCAGTTCTTC. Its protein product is CATSDFVSGSWNVEQFF.

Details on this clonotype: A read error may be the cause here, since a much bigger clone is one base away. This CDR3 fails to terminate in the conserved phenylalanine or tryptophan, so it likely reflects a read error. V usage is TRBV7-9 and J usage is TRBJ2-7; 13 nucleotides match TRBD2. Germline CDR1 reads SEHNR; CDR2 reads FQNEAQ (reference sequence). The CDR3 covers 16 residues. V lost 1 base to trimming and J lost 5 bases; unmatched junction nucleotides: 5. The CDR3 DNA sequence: TGTGCCAGCAGCTTAGGTGGGACTAGCGGGAATGACGAGCAGTACTCC. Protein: CASSLGGTSGNDEQYS.

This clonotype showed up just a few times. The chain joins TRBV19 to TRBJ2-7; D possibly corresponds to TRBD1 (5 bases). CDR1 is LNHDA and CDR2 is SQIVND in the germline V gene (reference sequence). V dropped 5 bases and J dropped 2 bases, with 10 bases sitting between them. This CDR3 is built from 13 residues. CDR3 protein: CASSPDTAYEQYF. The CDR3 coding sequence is TGTGCCAGTAGTCCGGACACCGCCTACGAGCAGTACTTC.

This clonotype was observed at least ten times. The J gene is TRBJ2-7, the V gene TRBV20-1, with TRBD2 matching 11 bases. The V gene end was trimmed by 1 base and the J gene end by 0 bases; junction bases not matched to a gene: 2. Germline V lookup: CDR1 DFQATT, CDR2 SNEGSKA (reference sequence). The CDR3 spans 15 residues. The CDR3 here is CSARVLAGASYEQYF. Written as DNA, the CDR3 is TGCAGTGCTAGAGTACTAGCGGGGGCCTCCTACGAGCAGTACTTC.

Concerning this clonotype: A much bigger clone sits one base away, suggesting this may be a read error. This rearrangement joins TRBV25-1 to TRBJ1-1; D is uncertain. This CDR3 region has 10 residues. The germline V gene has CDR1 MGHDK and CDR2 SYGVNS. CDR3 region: CAGSDAEAFF. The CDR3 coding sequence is TGTGCCGGCAGTGATGCTGAAGCTTTCTTT.

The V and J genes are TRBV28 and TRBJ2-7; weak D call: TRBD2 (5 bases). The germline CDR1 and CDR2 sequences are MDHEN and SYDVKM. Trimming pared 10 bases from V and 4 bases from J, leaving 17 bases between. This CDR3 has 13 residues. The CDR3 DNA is TGTGCCATTGGCCCCTACGGGGAGTACGAGCAGTACTTC. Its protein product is CAIGPYGEYEQYF.

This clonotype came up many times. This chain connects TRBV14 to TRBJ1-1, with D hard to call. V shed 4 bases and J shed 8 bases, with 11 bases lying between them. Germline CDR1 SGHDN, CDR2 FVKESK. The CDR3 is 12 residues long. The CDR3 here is CASSRPTGEAFF. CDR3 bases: TGTGCCAGCAGCCGGCCCACGGGGGAAGCTTTCTTT.

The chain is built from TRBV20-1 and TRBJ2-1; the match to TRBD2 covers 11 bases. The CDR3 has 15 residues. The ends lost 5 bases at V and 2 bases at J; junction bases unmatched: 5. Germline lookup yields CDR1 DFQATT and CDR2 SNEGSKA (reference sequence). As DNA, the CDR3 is TGCAGTGCTTGGGATAGCGGGAGGGCCTACAATGAGCAGTTCTTC. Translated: CSAWDSGRAYNEQFF.

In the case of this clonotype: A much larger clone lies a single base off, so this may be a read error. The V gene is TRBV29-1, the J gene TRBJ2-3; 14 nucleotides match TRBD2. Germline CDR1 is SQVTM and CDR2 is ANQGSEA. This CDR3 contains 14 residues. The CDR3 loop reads CSVGTSGRTDTQCF. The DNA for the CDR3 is TGCAGCGTTGGGACTAGCGGGAGGACAGATACGCAGTGTTTT.